The TCR beta chain described here comes from a study of PD-1 blockade in classical Hodgkin lymphoma. On this clone: Its cognate antigen is unknown.

Produced via immunoSEQ multiplex PCR; TCRdb's table is partial and in-frame only. The profile shows tens of thousands of clones, 88% of them singletons. No patient escaped relapse after autologous stem cell transplantation, and brentuximab vedotin exposure varied. Whole-study results and caveats: CD4+ TCR diversity, unlike CD8+, rose significantly by C4D1. For complete responders, baseline diversity was comparable to that of newly diagnosed patients.

The starting material was peripheral blood mononuclear cells (PBMCs), obtained at baseline. The sequence derives from a human donor with classical Hodgkin lymphoma.

CDR3 DNA sequence: TGTGCCAGCAGGAACAGGGACCTCGTCGGCGGGGAGCTGTTTTTT. Translated, it gives CASRNRDLVGGELFF. The J gene is TRBJ2-2, the V gene TRBV2, with D perhaps TRBD1 (6 bases). The CDR3 is 15 residues long. From germline, CDR1 is SNHLY and CDR2 FYNNEI. The V end was cut by 6 bases, the J end by 7 bases, with 18 bases between.